These 16 T cell receptor beta chains originate from one sample sequenced in a study of blood T cell repertoires in COVID-19. Method: immunoSEQ multiplex PCR; TCRdb's copy keeps in-frame clones and lacks some. The data contain more than 95,000 clones, around nine tenths of them singletons. Sequenced material: peripheral blood. The receptors were gathered from a human donor with active COVID-19. The donor label of this sample is uncertain.

The chain links TRBV5-1 to TRBJ1-1, with 7 positions matching TRBD1. Looked up from germline, CDR1 is SGHRS and CDR2 is YFSETQ. This CDR3 region has 14 residues. V lost 4 bases, J lost 4 bases, and 7 bases stayed unmatched. The CDR3 DNA sequence: TGCGCCAGCAGCCAAGGACAGGTCCGCACTGAAGCTTTCTTT. It encodes CASSQGQVRTEAFF.

The genes are TRBV7-9 and TRBJ1-6; maybe TRBD1 (5 bases). Per germline, CDR1 SEHNR and CDR2 FQNEAQ (reference sequence). CDR3 length equals 13 residues. Trimming left V 5 bases short and J 10 bases short, with 12 bases between. The DNA of the CDR3 is TGTGCCAGCAGCCCTCCCGGGGGGTCACCCCTCCACTTT. As protein: CASSPPGGSPLHF.

The chain couples TRBV5-1 to TRBJ1-2; maybe TRBD1 (6 bases). Germline V gene data show CDR1 as SGHRS and CDR2 as YFSETQ. Trimming cost V 3 bases and J 3 bases, with 27 bases left between them. CDR3 length equals 19 residues. Written as DNA, the CDR3 is TGCGCCAGCAGCTCCCCCGGGACACGCAAAACAAAACAAGACTATGGCTACACCTTC. It codes for CASSSPGTRKTKQDYGYTF.

The chain carries TRBV5-5 and TRBJ2-7, with TRBD1 identical over 8 bases. Germline CDR1 reads SGHKS; CDR2 reads YYEKEE (reference sequence). This CDR3 is built from 15 residues. J gave up 2 bases and V 0 bases, and 4 bases lay outside the gene matches. The CDR3 loop reads CASSLETGEPYEQYF. As DNA, the CDR3 is TGTGCCAGCAGCTTGGAGACAGGGGAACCCTACGAGCAGTACTTC.

The chain joins TRBV2 to TRBJ2-2, with 11 nucleotides matching TRBD2. Germline loops: CDR1 SNHLY, CDR2 FYNNEI. CDR3 length: 16 amino acids. After removal of 8 bases from V and 2 bases from J, the junction contained 7 bases not matched to a gene. In nucleotides, the CDR3 is TGTGCCAGCTCCTCTAGCGGGGGGCCCAACACCGGGGAGCTGTTTTTT. This gives the protein CASSSSGGPNTGELFF.

This chain links TRBV5-6 with TRBJ2-7, with D possibly TRBD1 on 6 matching bases. V was shortened by 0 bases and J by 7 bases, with 11 bases between the two germline ends. Looked up from germline, CDR1 is SGHDT and CDR2 is YYEEEE. The CDR3 is 13 residues long. For the CDR3, the DNA is TGTGCCAGCAGCTTGGACAGGGACGGAGAGCAGTACTTC. The encoded protein is CASSLDRDGEQYF.

V and J are TRBV5-1 and TRBJ2-3; 9 bases line up with TRBD2. V lost 0 bases, J lost 4 bases, and 12 bases stayed unmatched. The CDR3 runs to 18 residues. CDR1 and CDR2 (germline): SGHRS, YFSETQ. In DNA form, the CDR3 reads TGCGCCAGCAGCTTGGAGGGCGGGGGGGCCCCCTATCCAGATACGCAGTATTTT. Its translation: CASSLEGGGAPYPDTQYF.

Worth noting for this clone: Its ends do not fully match the called genes, so a read error is possible. The chain uses TRBV7-7 and TRBJ2-5; TRBD1 might be the D (5 bases). Germline V gene sequence: CDR1 SSHAT, CDR2 FNYEAQ (reference sequence). The CDR3 sequence is 17 residues long. CDR3 region: CASSLWSWGRLGETQYF. CDR3 bases: TGTGCTAGCAGCTTATGGTCGTGGGGTCGTTTAGGGGAAACCCAGTACTTC.

The chain carries TRBV4-1 and TRBJ2-1; TRBD2 agrees at 7 bases. The CDR3 consists of 16 residues. Unmatched junction bases numbered 11, after V lost 0 bases and J lost 9 bases. Germline CDR1 MGHRA, CDR2 YSYEKL. The CDR3 sequence: CASSQDVTGGVSEQFF. The CDR3 nucleotides read TGCGCCAGCAGCCAAGATGTAACGGGGGGAGTTAGTGAGCAGTTCTTC.

V and J are TRBV6-6 and TRBJ2-1; 13 bases agree with TRBD2. Losses at the gene ends were 5 bases for V and 6 bases for J; bases not matched to a gene: 1. The CDR3 runs 14 residues. Germline CDR1 and CDR2: MNHNY and SVGAGI (reference sequence). CDR3 protein: CASSTSGGANEQFF. CDR3 DNA: TGTGCCAGCAGTACTAGCGGGGGGGCCAATGAGCAGTTCTTC.

The genes are TRBV19 and TRBJ2-5; TRBD1 is a possible D gene (6 bases). V was trimmed by 5 bases and J by 2 bases, leaving 15 bases between them. Germline V gene sequence: CDR1 LNHDA, CDR2 SQIVND (reference sequence). The CDR3 has 15 residues. CDR3 protein: CASSDVWTAQETQYF. CDR3 coding DNA: TGTGCCAGTAGTGACGTGTGGACAGCACAAGAGACCCAGTACTTC.

This clone was counted a few times. The chain combines TRBV2 with TRBJ1-2, with 8 nucleotides matching TRBD1. CDR3 length: 13 amino acids. V lost 6 bases, J lost 4 bases, and 4 bases stayed unmatched. Germline lookup yields CDR1 SNHLY and CDR2 FYNNEI. CDR3 loop: CASRGGQGYGYTF. CDR3 nucleotides: TGTGCCAGCAGGGGAGGACAGGGCTATGGCTACACCTTC.

This rearrangement joins TRBV21-1 to TRBJ1-2; the table names TRBD1, a call not compared with the DNA. TRBV21-1 is flagged as a pseudogene. This CDR3 has 15 residues. CDR3 bases: TGTGCCAGCAGTAGCTATACCCAGGGTAACTATGGCTACACCTTC. Encoded protein: CASSSYTQGNYGYTF.

This chain connects TRBV5-4 to TRBJ1-5; 7 bases align to TRBD1. The trim removed 3 bases at V and 4 bases at J, leaving 7 bases unmatched. CDR1 is SGHNT, CDR2 YYREEE, per germline (reference sequence). This CDR3 is built from 15 residues. The CDR3 sequence: CASSYGTARNQPQHF. Written as DNA, the CDR3 is TGTGCCAGCAGCTACGGGACAGCGAGAAATCAGCCCCAGCATTTT.

The rearrangement links TRBV3-1 (or the pseudogene TRBV3-2) to TRBJ1-5; 7 bases are shared with TRBD1. CDR3 length: 14 amino acids. Germline loops: CDR1 LGHDT, CDR2 YNNKEL (reference sequence). V trimming: 0 bases; J trimming: 6 bases; junction bases outside the gene matches: 2. The CDR3 region has the DNA TGTGCCAGCAGCCAAGAAGGGGGCCGTCAGCCCCAGCATTTT. It is translated as CASSQEGGRQPQHF.

The rearrangement links TRBV6-5 to TRBJ1-5; D uncertain. Germline V gene lookup returns CDR1 MNHEY and CDR2 SVGAGI. This CDR3 is built from 12 residues. Trimming pared 6 bases from V and 11 bases from J, leaving 14 bases between. CDR3 residues: CASSTVKRTQHF. CDR3 bases: TGTGCCAGCAGCACCGTCAAGAGGACCCAGCATTTT.